Below are 5 T cell receptor beta chains sequenced from a single sample in a study of shared clonotypes between healthy human individuals. Clones were sequenced by immunoSEQ multiplex PCR, and TCRdb holds only the in-frame ones, with some missing. In the table there are a few million clones, 90% to 95% of which are singletons. The sequencing sample was made of naive CD4+ T cells sorted from blood. Subset noted: CD45RA+ positively selected. Every receptor here comes from a man aged 18 to 30 in good health.

This rearrangement joins TRBV6-5 to TRBJ2-7; TRBD1 matches at 7 bases. The germline CDR1 and CDR2 sequences are MNHEY and SVGAGI. V lost 6 bases, J lost 4 bases, and 12 bases stayed unmatched. The CDR3 contains 15 residues. The CDR3 bases are TGTGCCAGCAGCCCCGCCGGGACAGCCAGATACGAGCAGTACTTC. Its translation is CASSPAGTARYEQYF.

The chain links TRBV6-1 to TRBJ2-1; 7 bases align to TRBD1. CDR1 is MNHNS and CDR2 is SASEGT in the germline V gene. The CDR3 covers 14 residues. Trimming cost V 5 bases and J 12 bases; bases outside gene matches: 13. CDR3 amino acids: CASSLYEQGTGQFF. CDR3 in DNA: TGTGCCAGCAGTCTTTACGAACAGGGGACCGGGCAGTTCTTC.

In the case of this clone: This CDR3 is also generated by other DNA sequences in the sample. The gene calls are TRBV5-1 and TRBJ1-2; perhaps TRBD1 as D (5 bases). The CDR3 sequence is 14 residues long. V was shortened by 4 bases and J by 4 bases, with 14 bases between the two germline ends. Germline V CDR1 and CDR2: SGHRS, YFSETQ. The CDR3, as DNA: TGCGCCAGCAGCCTGGACGGGGGAGGCTATGGCTACACCTTC. This sequence encodes CASSLDGGGYGYTF.

The J gene is TRBJ2-1, the V gene TRBV7-2; the match to TRBD2 covers 8 bases. With V trimmed by 1 base and J by 6 bases, 5 bases remained unmatched. The length of the CDR3 is 15 residues. In germline, CDR1 is SGHTA, CDR2 FQGNSA. The DNA for the CDR3 is TGTGCCAGCAGCTTAGAGACTAGCGTGGGCAATGAGCAGTTCTTC. Translation: CASSLETSVGNEQFF.

The CDR3 spells CASGPPTSGVDEQFF. The CDR3 coding sequence is TGTGCTAGTGGTCCCCCGACTAGCGGGGTAGATGAGCAGTTCTTC. The chain links TRBV12-5 to TRBJ2-1, with 11 positions matching TRBD2. The germline V gene has CDR1 LGHNT and CDR2 FRNRAP. CDR3 length equals 15 residues. V lost 5 bases and J lost 8; bases outside the gene matches: 8.